This T cell receptor (beta chain) was sequenced during a study of identical twins. Whole-study findings and limits: Potential partial confounding of zero-insertion analyses by invariant MAIT and iNKT cells was noted.

TCRdb ran MiXCR on the 5' RACE reads and lists one entry per CDR3 protein. The repertoire consists of roughly 250,000 distinct CDR3 sequences, with about 14% occurring once and the leading ten covering 8.8%. As for this clonotype: Its antigen remains unidentified.

Looked up from germline, CDR1 is LNHNV and CDR2 is YYDKDF (reference sequence). The CDR3 covers 15 residues. J gave up 2 bases and V 8 bases, and 4 bases lay outside the gene matches. The source of this sequence is a woman aged 18-29 years in good health. Sequencing was done on a sample of memory (CD45RO+) T cells sorted from blood. V gene TRBV15 combines with J gene TRBJ2-3, with TRBD2 matching over 13 bases. In nucleotides, the CDR3 is TGTGCCACCGGCGGACTAGCGGGAGACACAGATACGCAGTATTTT. As protein: CATGGLAGDTDTQYF.